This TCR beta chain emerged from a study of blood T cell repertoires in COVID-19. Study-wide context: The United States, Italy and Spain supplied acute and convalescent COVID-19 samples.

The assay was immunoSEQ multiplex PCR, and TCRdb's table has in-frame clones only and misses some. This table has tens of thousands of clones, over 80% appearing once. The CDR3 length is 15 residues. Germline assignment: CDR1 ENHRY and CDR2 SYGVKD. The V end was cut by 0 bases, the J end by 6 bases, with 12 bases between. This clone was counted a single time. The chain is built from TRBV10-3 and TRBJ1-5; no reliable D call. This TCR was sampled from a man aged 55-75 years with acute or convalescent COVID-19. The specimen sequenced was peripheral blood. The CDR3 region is CAISESNSGGQPQHF. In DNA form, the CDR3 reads TGTGCCATCAGTGAGTCAAACTCGGGTGGTCAGCCCCAGCATTTT.